The entry below describes one T cell receptor (beta chain). Looked up from germline, CDR1 is SNHLY and CDR2 is FYNNEI. The length of the CDR3 is 14 residues. V gave up 7 bases and J gave up 3 bases, with 16 bases separating them. The data are from a study of blood T cell repertoires in COVID-19. Study at large: PBMCs, B-cell-depleted T cells, or T cells provided the cDNA or gDNA that made up the material.

Original processing methods: Reference gene primer amplification in the assay estimated nucleated cell counts. Assay used: immunoSEQ multiplex PCR; TCRdb lists only in-frame clones, some missing. V, J and clone size were drawn from that table, and D and trimming were deduced from the DNA. The table includes about 3,700 clones, approximately 90% detected once. The sample taken for sequencing was peripheral blood. This chain uses TRBV2 with TRBJ2-7; a weak D match, TRBD1 (6 bases). This receptor was obtained from a woman in her seventies with active COVID-19. For the CDR3, the DNA is TGTGCCAGCACCTCCCGGGACACTTTCTACGAGCAGTACTTC. It is translated as CASTSRDTFYEQYF.